The 21 T cell receptor beta chains below all came from one sample that was sequenced in a study of cytomegalovirus exposure and HLA in healthy donors. Libraries were prepared by immunoSEQ multiplex PCR; TCRdb keeps only in-frame clonotypes and omits some of them. The sample has roughly 59,000 clones, almost 95% seen once. The sequenced material came from PBMCs. The source is a man younger than 35 in good health and CMV-seropositive.

The chain employs TRBV28 and TRBJ1-2, with D uncertain. CDR3 length: 14 residues. CDR1 MDHEN and CDR2 SYDVKM come from the germline V gene. V dropped 1 base and J dropped 2 bases, with 8 bases sitting between them. CDR3 sequence: CASSLFAANYGYTF. The DNA of the CDR3 is TGTGCCAGCAGTTTATTCGCGGCAAACTATGGCTACACCTTC.

V is TRBV7-6 and J is TRBJ2-7, with D hard to call. Deletions cut 5 bases from V and 1 base from J, with 12 bases between. Germline CDR1 and CDR2: SGHVS and FNYEAQ. The CDR3 is 14 residues long. The CDR3 loop reads CASSNSGASYEQYF. CDR3 in DNA: TGTGCCAGCAGCAACAGTGGTGCTTCCTACGAGCAGTACTTC.

This clone appeared a single time. The rearrangement joins TRBV5-4 to TRBJ2-2; 9 bases fit TRBD2. This CDR3 spans 15 amino acids. V lost 9 bases, J lost 2 bases, and 8 bases stayed unmatched. CDR1 SGHNT and CDR2 YYREEE come from the germline V gene (reference sequence). Written as DNA, the CDR3 is TGTGCCACCAAACCTAGCGGGACTAACACCGGGGAGCTGTTTTTT. It yields the protein CATKPSGTNTGELFF.

Comment on this clone: Within the sample, other DNA sequences also encode this same CDR3. The chain employs TRBV5-1 and TRBJ2-3, with 7 bases lining up with TRBD2. Germline V gene sequence: CDR1 SGHRS, CDR2 YFSETQ. The CDR3 runs to 15 residues. Trimming took 1 base from V and 3 from J; bases not matched to a gene: 5. The CDR3 region is CASSLYGGTTDTQYF. CDR3 coding DNA: TGCGCCAGCAGCTTGTACGGGGGGACTACAGATACGCAGTATTTT. Full variable domain (missing parts from reference TRBV5-1 and TRBJ2-3): KAGVTQTPRYLIKTRGQQVTLSCSPISGHRSVSWYQQTPGQGLQFLFEYFSETQRNKGNFPGRFSGRQFSNSRSEMNVSTLELGDSALYLCASSLYGGTTDTQYFGPGTRLTVL.

The J gene is TRBJ2-1, the V gene TRBV27; D might be TRBD2 (5 bases). Looked up from germline, CDR1 is MNHEY and CDR2 is SMNVEV (reference sequence). V gave up 6 bases and J gave up 7 bases, with 13 bases separating them. The CDR3 has 13 residues. The CDR3: CASSPSRRNEQFF. The CDR3 DNA is TGTGCCAGCAGCCCAAGCCGGAGGAATGAGCAGTTCTTC.

The chain has TRBV6-4 and TRBJ2-2; 7 positions match TRBD2. V dropped 6 bases and J dropped 6; count of bases not matched to a gene: 10. The germline V gene encodes CDR1 MRHNA and CDR2 SNTAGT. This CDR3 is 15 amino acids long. CDR3 sequence reads: CASSPEAGAAGELFF. Written as DNA, the CDR3 is TGTGCCAGCAGCCCCGAGGCGGGAGCGGCCGGGGAGCTGTTTTTT.

DNA for the CDR3: TGTGCCAGCAGCTTAGACTTTAGCGGGAGGGGAGGTACGCAGTATTTT. Translation gives CASSLDFSGRGGTQYF. The chain joins TRBV5-6 to TRBJ2-3, with 11 bases matching TRBD2. The V gene's germline CDR1 is SGHDT and CDR2 YYEEEE. The CDR3 spans 16 residues. The J segment lost 8 bases and the V segment lost 2 bases, leaving 10 bases of the junction unmatched.

V gene TRBV9 combines with J gene TRBJ2-6; D call uncertain. Germline CDR1 SGDLS, CDR2 YYNGEE. The germline V and J ends were trimmed by 7 bases and 4 bases, with 3 bases remaining between them. The CDR3 loop spans 11 amino acids. The CDR3 nucleotides read TGTGCCAGCCCAGGGGCCAACGTCCTGACTTTC. This sequence encodes CASPGANVLTF.

The chain combines TRBV10-3 with TRBJ2-7; tentatively, D is TRBD1 (5 bases). This CDR3 spans 14 amino acids. Between the trimmed V and J ends, which lost 2 bases and 0 bases, there was a span of 8 bases. CDR1 ENHRY and CDR2 SYGVKD come from the germline V gene. CDR3: CAISEDRGSYEQYF. Here the CDR3 DNA reads TGTGCCATCAGTGAGGACAGAGGCTCCTACGAGCAGTACTTC.

This chain joins TRBV4-1 and TRBJ1-1, with a tentative D call TRBD1 (5 bases). The germline V and J ends were trimmed by 8 bases and 0 bases, with 13 bases remaining between them. CDR1 and CDR2 (germline): MGHRA, YSYEKL. This CDR3 contains 14 residues. The CDR3 nucleotides are TGCGCCAGCCGGGCAGGGCCTATGAACACTGAAGCTTTCTTT. It codes for CASRAGPMNTEAFF.

This chain uses TRBV19 with TRBJ2-2, with D uncertain. The CDR3 runs 16 residues. Trimming shortened V by 2 bases and J by 2 bases, and 12 bases separated the two germline ends. Per germline, CDR1 LNHDA and CDR2 SQIVND (reference sequence). The CDR3 reads CASSILGQLNTGELFF. CDR3 coding DNA: TGTGCCAGTAGTATACTTGGGCAGCTCAACACCGGGGAGCTGTTTTTT.

This chain links TRBV11-3 with TRBJ2-2; the match to TRBD2 covers 8 bases. Germline V lookup: CDR1 SGHNT, CDR2 YENEEA. The CDR3 totals 16 residues. V lost 5 bases and J lost 10; bases outside the gene matches: 15. The CDR3 DNA reads TGTGCCAGCAGCCTCCGGGCGGGAGGCCCCCAAGAGGAGCTGTTTTTT. It specifies CASSLRAGGPQEELFF. The full variable domain, with the rest looked up from reference TRBV11-3 and TRBJ2-2, is EAGVVQSPRYKIIEKKQPVAFWCNPISGHNTLYWYLQNLGQGPELLIRYENEEAVDDSQLPKDRFSAERLKGVDSTLKIQPAELGDSAVYLCASSLRAGGPQEELFFGEGSRLTVL.

This chain joins TRBV4-2 and TRBJ1-2; maybe TRBD1 (5 bases). V was clipped by 0 bases and J by 1 base, with 12 bases between them. The CDR3 spans 16 residues. In germline, CDR1 is LGHNA, CDR2 YNFKEQ. The CDR3 reads CASSQERNRLNYGYTF. The CDR3 DNA follows: TGTGCCAGCAGCCAAGAGAGGAACAGGCTTAACTATGGCTACACCTTC.

The rearrangement joins TRBV7-9 to TRBJ2-7; D remains unclear. Germline CDR1 is SEHNR and CDR2 is FQNEAQ (reference sequence). V was cut by 2 bases and J by 0 bases, with 5 bases left in between. The CDR3 has 13 amino acids. CDR3 protein: CASSLMSSYEQYF. In DNA form, the CDR3 reads TGTGCCAGCAGCTTAATGAGCTCCTACGAGCAGTACTTC.

As to this clone: Other DNA sequences in this specimen translate into the identical CDR3. The rearrangement joins TRBV5-1 to TRBJ2-3; the D is unclear. The CDR3 extends over 12 amino acids. Looked up from germline, CDR1 is SGHRS and CDR2 is YFSETQ. V gave up 0 bases and J gave up 5 bases, with 4 bases separating them. CDR3 sequence (DNA): TGCGCCAGCAGCTTGGACGGAGATACGCAGTATTTT. This encodes CASSLDGDTQYF. The variable domain in full, with the rest retrieved from reference TRBV5-1 and TRBJ2-3, is KAGVTQTPRYLIKTRGQQVTLSCSPISGHRSVSWYQQTPGQGLQFLFEYFSETQRNKGNFPGRFSGRQFSNSRSEMNVSTLELGDSALYLCASSLDGDTQYFGPGTRLTVL.

The rearrangement links TRBV2 to TRBJ2-7; D uncertain. This CDR3 has 13 residues. The V gene lost 4 bases and the J gene lost 5 bases, with 12 bases spanning the gap. Germline V gene sequence: CDR1 SNHLY, CDR2 FYNNEI. In nucleotides, the CDR3 is TGTGCCAGCAGTGTGGAGATGAACCACGAGCAGTACTTC. Residues: CASSVEMNHEQYF.

The chain combines TRBV5-4 with TRBJ2-7; TRBD1 agrees at 11 bases. The CDR3 sequence is 15 residues long. V was pared by 4 bases and J by 3 bases, with 6 bases of the junction left unmatched. Germline assignment: CDR1 SGHNT and CDR2 YYREEE (reference sequence). CDR3 residues: CASSMGQGEYYEQYF. The CDR3 nucleotides are TGTGCCAGCAGCATGGGACAGGGGGAATACTACGAGCAGTACTTC.

The chain is built from TRBV30 and TRBJ2-7, with D possibly matching TRBD2 (6 bases). V gave up 0 bases and J gave up 2 bases, with 14 bases separating them. The CDR3 has 15 amino acids. Germline loops: CDR1 GTSNPN, CDR2 SVGIG (reference sequence). The CDR3 DNA sequence: TGTGCCTGGAGTGTACCGTGGCGGGGCACCTACGAGCAGTACTTC. It encodes CAWSVPWRGTYEQYF.

The genes are TRBV10-3 and TRBJ1-2; no definite D call. The V gene lost 3 bases and the J gene lost 8 bases, with 10 bases spanning the gap. CDR1 is ENHRY, CDR2 SYGVKD, per germline. The CDR3 has 12 amino acids. The CDR3 region is CAISDTGFGYTF. The DNA of the CDR3 is TGTGCCATCAGTGATACGGGGTTCGGCTACACCTTC.

The chain has TRBV6-4 and TRBJ2-7; unclear D gene. Deletions cut 4 bases from V and 3 bases from J, with 10 bases between. Germline values: CDR1 MRHNA, CDR2 SNTAGT. CDR3 length: 13 residues. CDR3 in DNA: TGTGCCAGCAGTGCGACGCCGGGCTACGAGCAGTACTTC. Protein: CASSATPGYEQYF.

The chain combines TRBV28 with TRBJ1-1; D uncertain. Deletions cut 6 bases from V and 0 bases from J, with 23 bases between. CDR3 length equals 18 residues. Germline V gives CDR1 MDHEN, CDR2 SYDVKM. The DNA of the CDR3 is TGTGCCAGCAGCCTTTCCCCGAACCGGGTCCTCATGAACACTGAAGCTTTCTTT. It encodes CASSLSPNRVLMNTEAFF.